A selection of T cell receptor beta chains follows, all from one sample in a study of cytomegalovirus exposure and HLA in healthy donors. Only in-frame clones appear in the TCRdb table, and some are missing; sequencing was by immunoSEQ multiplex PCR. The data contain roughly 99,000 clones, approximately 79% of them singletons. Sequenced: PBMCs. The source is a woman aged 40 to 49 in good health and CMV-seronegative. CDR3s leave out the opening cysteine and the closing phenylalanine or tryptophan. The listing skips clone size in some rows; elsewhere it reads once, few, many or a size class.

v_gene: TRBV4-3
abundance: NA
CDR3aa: ASSHETSGYTDTQY

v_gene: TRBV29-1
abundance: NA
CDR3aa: SVLTGRGTEAF

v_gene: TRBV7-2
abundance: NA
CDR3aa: ASSLGGRGYPLGQPQH

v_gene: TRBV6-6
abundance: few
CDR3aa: ASSSGGTQY

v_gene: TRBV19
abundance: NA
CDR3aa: ASSKLDSYYQPQH

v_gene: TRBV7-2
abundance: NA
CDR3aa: ASSLGLYQPQH

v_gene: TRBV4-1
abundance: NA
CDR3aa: ASSPNTGLTYGYT

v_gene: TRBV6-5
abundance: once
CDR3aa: ASSPGTRISAQH

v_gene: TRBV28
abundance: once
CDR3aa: ASSLGLAGGQETQY

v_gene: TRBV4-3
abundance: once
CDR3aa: ASSQEGSRNSPLH

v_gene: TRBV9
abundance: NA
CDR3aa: ASSFSGGNYNEQF

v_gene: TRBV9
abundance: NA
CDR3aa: ASSVLGGTVYNEQF

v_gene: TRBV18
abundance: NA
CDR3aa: ASSPRETELNTEAF

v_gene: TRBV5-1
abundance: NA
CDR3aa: ASSPGQGGVPDTQY

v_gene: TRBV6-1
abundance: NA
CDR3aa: ASSERRGGQPQH

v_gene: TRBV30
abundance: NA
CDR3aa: AWSVRQGGANEQF

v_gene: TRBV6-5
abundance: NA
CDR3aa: ASTSRGQNTGELF

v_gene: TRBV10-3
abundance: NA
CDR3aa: AIRPTGGDGYT

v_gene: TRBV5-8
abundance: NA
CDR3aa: ASSLGGQNYGYT

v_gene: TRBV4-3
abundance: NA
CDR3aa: ASSHRDRDDTEAF

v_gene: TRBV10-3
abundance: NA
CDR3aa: AISVPQGSGNTIY

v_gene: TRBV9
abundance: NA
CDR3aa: ASSVGDPSNQPQH

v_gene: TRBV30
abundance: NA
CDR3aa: AWSEGPQGGGYT

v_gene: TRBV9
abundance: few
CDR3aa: ASSPGPSGYQETQY

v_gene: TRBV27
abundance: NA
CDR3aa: ASSFWGQGRFGELF

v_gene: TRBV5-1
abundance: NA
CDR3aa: ASSFGGGGETQY

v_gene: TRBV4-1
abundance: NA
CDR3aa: ASSPGVLFTYEQY

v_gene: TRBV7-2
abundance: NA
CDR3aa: ASSLGASGGIYEQY

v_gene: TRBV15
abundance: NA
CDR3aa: ATSRDRQLGEKLF

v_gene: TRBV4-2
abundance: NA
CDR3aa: ASSPPGQGYGYT

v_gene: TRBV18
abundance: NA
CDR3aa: ASSPQGQGAGHPYEQY

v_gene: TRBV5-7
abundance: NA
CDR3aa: ASSLALQGGPVGELF

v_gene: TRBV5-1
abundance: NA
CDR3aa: ASSRSGTSFDRNEKLF

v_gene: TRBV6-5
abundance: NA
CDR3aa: ASSYWDSEETQY

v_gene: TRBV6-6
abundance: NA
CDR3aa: ASSSGTGNEKLF

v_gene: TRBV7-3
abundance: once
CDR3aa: ASGQGATDTQY

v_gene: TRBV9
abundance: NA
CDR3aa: ASSGTGTKAF